The 13 T cell receptor beta chains reported below all come from one sample, sequenced in a study of beta chain features in type 1 diabetes. Isolated RNA was reverse transcribed in full, so expressed TCRB transcripts were sequenced. The protocol was immunoSEQ multiplex PCR, while the TCRdb copy is restricted to in-frame clones and leaves out a portion. This table holds 970,000 or so clones, roughly 16% found once. The sample consisted of naive CD4+ T cells from blood. Every receptor here comes from a woman under 30 in good health.

This clone has a handful of counts. The chain has TRBV4-3 and TRBJ2-4; the D is unclear. Trimming shortened V by 3 bases and J by 1 base, and 7 bases separated the two germline ends. Germline V lookup: CDR1 LGHNA, CDR2 YSLEER. CDR3 length equals 14 residues. CDR3: CASSHSEAKNIQYF. The CDR3 region has the DNA TGCGCCAGCAGCCACTCGGAGGCCAAAAACATTCAGTACTTC.

This clone was seen a handful of times. The chain combines TRBV15 with TRBJ2-1; 11 nucleotides align to TRBD2. Trimming took 1 base from V and 4 from J; bases not matched to a gene: 3. This CDR3 spans 16 amino acids. From germline, CDR1 is LNHNV and CDR2 YYDKDF (reference sequence). The CDR3 coding sequence is TGTGCCACCAGCAGAGGACTAGCGGGGAGTTACAATGAGCAGTTCTTC. Translated: CATSRGLAGSYNEQFF.

The chain uses TRBV5-5 and TRBJ2-1; D possibly corresponds to TRBD1 (5 bases). This CDR3 region has 15 residues. V lost 0 bases and J lost 0, with 7 bases in between. Germline CDR1 and CDR2: SGHKS and YYEKEE (reference sequence). CDR3 sequence: CASSLDQGSYNEQFF. CDR3 DNA sequence: TGTGCCAGCAGCTTGGACCAGGGCTCCTACAATGAGCAGTTCTTC.

V is TRBV5-1 and J is TRBJ2-7; D tentatively fits TRBD1 or TRBD2 (5 bases each). The germline V and J ends were trimmed by 7 bases and 2 bases, with 19 bases remaining between them. This CDR3 has 15 amino acids. Germline V gene sequence: CDR1 SGHRS, CDR2 YFSETQ. CDR3 nucleotide sequence: TGCGCCAGCGGAGTGTCCGGGACGCCAACCTACGAGCAGTACTTC. The encoded protein is CASGVSGTPTYEQYF.

This clone was observed a few times. The CDR3 sequence is CASSSVPGQGTDTQYF. The CDR3 DNA sequence: TGTGCCAGCAGCTCCGTACCGGGACAGGGTACAGATACGCAGTATTTT. This chain joins TRBV7-9 and TRBJ2-3, with 9 bases that match TRBD1. This CDR3 contains 16 residues. Losses at the gene ends were 4 bases for V and 3 bases for J; bases not matched to a gene: 8. In germline, CDR1 is SEHNR, CDR2 FQNEAQ (reference sequence).

The chain is built from TRBV20-1 and TRBJ2-5; no clear D gene. This CDR3 comprises 11 residues. Trimming cost V 2 bases and J 6 bases, with 7 bases left between them. The germline V gene encodes CDR1 DFQATT and CDR2 SNEGSKA (reference sequence). Written as DNA, the CDR3 is TGCAGTGCTAGACCAGGCAAGACCCAGTACTTC. This translates into CSARPGKTQYF.

This sequence joins TRBV5-1 and TRBJ2-3, with unresolved D. V gave up 6 bases and J gave up 3 bases, with 17 bases separating them. Germline V lookup: CDR1 SGHRS, CDR2 YFSETQ. The CDR3 is 15 residues long. CDR3 residues: CASTPPGSRTDTQYF. The CDR3 DNA reads as TGCGCCAGCACCCCGCCTGGATCTAGGACAGATACGCAGTATTTT. Together with reference TRBV5-1 and TRBJ2-3, the CDR3 gives the full variable domain: KAGVTQTPRYLIKTRGQQVTLSCSPISGHRSVSWYQQTPGQGLQFLFEYFSETQRNKGNFPGRFSGRQFSNSRSEMNVSTLELGDSALYLCASTPPGSRTDTQYFGPGTRLTVL.

The chain employs TRBV19 and TRBJ2-7; D may be TRBD1 or TRBD2 (5 bases each). This CDR3 contains 13 residues. V was pared by 6 bases and J by 5 bases, with 14 bases between. From germline, CDR1 is LNHDA and CDR2 SQIVND (reference sequence). The CDR3 nucleotides are TGTGCCAGTAGCGGATCAGGGAGACACGAGCAGTACTTC. Amino acids: CASSGSGRHEQYF.

This chain uses TRBV19 with TRBJ2-7, with 7 nucleotides matching TRBD2. The CDR3 runs 16 residues. The germline V gene encodes CDR1 LNHDA and CDR2 SQIVND (reference sequence). V was pared by 6 bases and J by 2 bases, with 13 bases of the junction left unmatched. The CDR3 DNA reads as TGTGCCAGTAGCCGGACCCGGACTAGTGCTACCTACGAGCAGTACTTC. Its protein product is CASSRTRTSATYEQYF.

This clone occurred a few times. The gene calls are TRBV7-2 and TRBJ2-3, with 7 nucleotides matching TRBD2. The CDR3 has 19 amino acids. CDR1 SGHTA and CDR2 FQGNSA come from the germline V gene. With V trimmed by 5 bases and J by 6 bases, 23 bases remained unmatched. DNA of the CDR3: TGTGCCAGCAGCCGATTAGCGGTAGGAATAGGACTAGTAAAGGATACGCAGTATTTT. It specifies CASSRLAVGIGLVKDTQYF.

Here the CDR3 reads CASSGGQGSKETQYF. The CDR3 DNA reads TGTGCCAGCAGCGGCGGACAGGGCTCCAAAGAGACCCAGTACTTC. V usage is TRBV9 and J usage is TRBJ2-5; 8 nucleotides align to TRBD1. The V and J ends lost 3 bases and 3 bases, in that order; junction bases with no gene match: 7. Germline values: CDR1 SGDLS, CDR2 YYNGEE. The CDR3 consists of 15 residues.

This clone was counted only a few times. The gene calls are TRBV9 and TRBJ2-1; weak D call: TRBD2 (5 bases). V was cut by 0 bases and J by 5 bases, with 9 bases left in between. Germline CDR1 SGDLS, CDR2 YYNGEE. The CDR3 sequence is 14 residues long. CDR3 region: CASSVGARDNEQFF. CDR3 coding DNA: TGTGCCAGCAGCGTAGGGGCGAGGGACAATGAGCAGTTCTTC. Supplemented by reference TRBV9 and TRBJ2-1, the full variable domain reads DSGVTQTPKHLITATGQRVTLRCSPRSGDLSVYWYQQSLDQGLQFLIQYYNGEERAKGNILERFSAQQFPDLHSELNLSSLELGDSALYFCASSVGARDNEQFFGPGTRLTVL.

In DNA form, the CDR3 reads TGCGCCAGCGGGGACAGGCAGAATGAGCAGTTCTTC. Translated: CASGDRQNEQFF. The chain employs TRBV5-1 and TRBJ2-1; 8 positions match TRBD1. This CDR3 region has 12 residues. V dropped 7 bases and J dropped 7; count of bases not matched to a gene: 4. Germline V gives CDR1 SGHRS, CDR2 YFSETQ.